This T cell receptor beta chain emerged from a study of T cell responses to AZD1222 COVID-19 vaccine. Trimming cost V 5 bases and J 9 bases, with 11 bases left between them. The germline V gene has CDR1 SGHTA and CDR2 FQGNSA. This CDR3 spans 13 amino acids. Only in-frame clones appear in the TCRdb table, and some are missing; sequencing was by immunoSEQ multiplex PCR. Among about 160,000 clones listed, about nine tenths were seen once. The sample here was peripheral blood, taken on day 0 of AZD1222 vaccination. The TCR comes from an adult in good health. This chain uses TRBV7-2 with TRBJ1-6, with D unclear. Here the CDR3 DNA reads TGTGCCAGCAGCCCCGCGAGAAGTTCACCCCTCCACTTT. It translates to CASSPARSSPLHF.